The clone carrying this T cell receptor (beta chain) was found many times. As yet, its antigen is unknown. From RNA transcripts, TCR beta CDR3 regions were amplified. During a first-round RT-PCR of the TCR CDR3, the HTBI primer set was used. TCRdb re-derived calls from the multiplex PCR reads in MiXCR, one entry per CDR3 protein. This repertoire shows 540,000 or so distinct CDR3 sequences, 46% found once; its top ten account for around a fifth. This specimen comes from a study of T cells in Graves' hyperthyroidism and ophthalmopathy. Uncontrolled infection, other autoimmune disease, pregnancy and lactation each barred patients from inclusion. Study-level findings and limits: In validation, the model predicted ophthalmopathy. These predictions came a median 6.5 months before onset.

In germline, CDR1 is SGHAT, CDR2 FQNNGV. CDR3 length equals 14 residues. V lost 5 bases and J 1 base, leaving 9 bases between the germline ends. This TCR was recovered from an adult woman with Graves' disease, either hyperthyroidism or ophthalmopathy (not recorded which). The sequenced material came from peripheral blood or thyroid tissue (not recorded which). The V gene is TRBV11-2, the J gene TRBJ1-3; TRBD1 is a possible D gene (5 bases). The CDR3 DNA reads as TGTGCCAGCAGCCGGGGGACTTCTGGAAACACCATATATTTT. Its translation is CASSRGTSGNTIYF.